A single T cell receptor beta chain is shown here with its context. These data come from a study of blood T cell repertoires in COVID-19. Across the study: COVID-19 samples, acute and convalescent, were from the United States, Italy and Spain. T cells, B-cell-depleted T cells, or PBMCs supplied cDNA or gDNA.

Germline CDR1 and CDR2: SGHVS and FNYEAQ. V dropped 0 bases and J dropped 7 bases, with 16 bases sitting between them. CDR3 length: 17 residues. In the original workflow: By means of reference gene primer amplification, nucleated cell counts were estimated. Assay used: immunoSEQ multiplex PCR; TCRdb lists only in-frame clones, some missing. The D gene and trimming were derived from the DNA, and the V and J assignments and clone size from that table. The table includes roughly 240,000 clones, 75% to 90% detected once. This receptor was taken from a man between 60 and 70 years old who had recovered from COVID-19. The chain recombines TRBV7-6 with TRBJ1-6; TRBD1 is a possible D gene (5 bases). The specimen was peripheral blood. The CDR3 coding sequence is TGTGCCAGCAGCTTAGCAGCCGGTGACAGATCGAATTCACCCCTCCACTTT. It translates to CASSLAAGDRSNSPLHF.